This is a list of T cell receptor beta chains from one sample in a study of beta chain features in type 1 diabetes. Using immunoSEQ multiplex PCR, the repertoire was profiled, and TCRdb retains in-frame clones only, with some absent. The profile shows about 650,000 clones, 9.5% to 15% of them singletons. The sequencing input was naive CD4+ T cells from blood. All receptors come from a man aged 25-45 years with type 1 diabetes. Each CDR3 is given with its conserved first and last residue. A D gene is named only where the DNA matches it firmly. Clone size is not always given. Where it is, it says once, few, many or a class for expanded clones.

clone size	V gene	J gene	D gene	CDR3 protein	CDR3 DNA
few	TRBV5-1	TRBJ2-1	TRBD2	CASSLRLANEQFF	TGCGCCAGCAGTCTCCGACTAGCCAATGAGCAGTTCTTC
NA	TRBV19	TRBJ1-2	NA	CASSTGTVTLYGYTF	TGTGCCAGTAGCACCGGGACGGTAACCCTCTATGGCTACACCTTC
NA	TRBV7-9	TRBJ2-1	NA	CASSSGTGSSYNEQFF	TGTGCCAGCAGCTCCGGGACTGGTAGCTCCTACAATGAGCAGTTCTTC
NA	TRBV15	TRBJ1-6	TRBD1	CATSRVRDSNSPLHF	TGTGCCACCAGCAGAGTCCGGGACAGCAATTCACCCCTCCACTTT
NA	TRBV6-1	TRBJ1-5	NA	CASSEAGVRGNQPQHF	TGTGCCAGCAGTGAAGCGGGGGTGCGTGGCAATCAGCCCCAGCATTTT
few	TRBV2	TRBJ1-5	TRBD1	CASRQGAGGQPQHF	TGTGCCAGCAGACAGGGGGCGGGAGGTCAGCCCCAGCATTTT
few	TRBV5-1	TRBJ2-1	NA	CASSLGSGVDEQFF	TGCGCCAGCAGCTTGGGGTCTGGGGTGGATGAGCAGTTCTTC
few	TRBV7-2	TRBJ1-1	NA	CASSSGVEEAFF	TGTGCCAGCAGCTCCGGGGTTGAGGAAGCTTTCTTT
few	TRBV20-1	TRBJ2-7	NA	CSANEFNEQYF	TGCAGTGCTAATGAGTTTAACGAGCAGTACTTC
NA	TRBV20-1	TRBJ2-1	NA	CSAANYNEQFF	TGCAGTGCGGCGAATTACAATGAGCAGTTCTTC
few	TRBV9	TRBJ1-1	NA	CASSVVAGNTEAFF	TGTGCCAGCAGCGTAGTGGCAGGGAACACTGAAGCTTTCTTT
few	TRBV4-2	TRBJ2-7	NA	CASSQAVGQGYEQYF	TGTGCCAGCAGCCAAGCGGTGGGTCAGGGATACGAGCAGTACTTC
NA	TRBV6-5	TRBJ2-3	NA	CASSYGGASSTDTQYF	TGTGCCAGCAGTTATGGCGGGGCTTCTAGCACAGATACGCAGTATTTT
NA	TRBV7-2	TRBJ2-7	TRBD2	CASSQGARGSTYEQYF	TGTGCCAGCAGCCAAGGAGCGCGGGGGTCCACCTACGAGCAGTACTTC
few	TRBV9	TRBJ2-3	NA	CASSVRGGPDTQYF	TGTGCCAGCAGCGTCAGGGGTGGCCCAGATACGCAGTATTTT
few	TRBV25-1	TRBJ1-4	TRBD1	CASSVGQGNEKLFF	TGTGCCAGCAGTGTGGGACAGGGTAATGAAAAACTGTTTTTT
few	TRBV6-5	TRBJ1-6	NA	CASRLNNSPLHF	TGTGCCAGCAGGCTCAATAATTCACCCCTCCACTTT
few	TRBV2	TRBJ2-7	TRBD1	CASARDRVILYF	TGTGCCAGCGCACGGGACAGGGTTATCTTGTACTTC